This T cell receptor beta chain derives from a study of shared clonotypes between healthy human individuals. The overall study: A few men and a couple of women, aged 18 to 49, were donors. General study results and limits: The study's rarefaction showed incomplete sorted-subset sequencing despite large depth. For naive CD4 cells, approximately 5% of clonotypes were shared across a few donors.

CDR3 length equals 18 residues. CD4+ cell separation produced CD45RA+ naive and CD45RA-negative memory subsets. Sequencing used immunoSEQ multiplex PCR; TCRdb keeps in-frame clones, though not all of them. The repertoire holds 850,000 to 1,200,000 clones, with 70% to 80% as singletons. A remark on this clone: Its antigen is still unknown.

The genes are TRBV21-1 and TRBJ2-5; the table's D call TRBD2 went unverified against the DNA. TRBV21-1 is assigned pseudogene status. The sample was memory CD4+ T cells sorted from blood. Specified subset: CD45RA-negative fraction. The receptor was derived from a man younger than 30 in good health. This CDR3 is CASTIGGPAGGLWETQYF. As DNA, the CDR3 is TGTGCCAGCACCATCGGAGGTCCAGCGGGGGGGCTCTGGGAGACCCAGTACTTC.